This T cell receptor beta chain emerged from a study of blood T cell repertoires in COVID-19. Study-level background: PBMCs, B-cell-depleted T cells, or T cells were the source of the cDNA or gDNA that made up the material.

V gave up 3 bases and J gave up 4 bases, with 15 bases separating them. The CDR3 extends over 15 amino acids. The germline CDR1 and CDR2 sequences are LNHNV and YYDKDF (reference sequence). The repertoire was sequenced with immunoSEQ multiplex PCR; TCRdb's copy has only in-frame clones and lacks some. The sample has 180,000 or so clones, approximately 80% seen once. This clone was observed once. What was sequenced was PBMCs or T cells enriched from blood (not recorded which). The TCR was taken from a man between 60 and 75 years old who had been exposed to COVID-19. The rearrangement links TRBV15 to TRBJ2-5, with D maybe TRBD1 (6 bases). The CDR3 protein is CATSRDSGTPETQYF. CDR3 DNA sequence: TGTGCCACCAGCAGGGATTCCGGGACACCAGAGACCCAGTACTTC.